This T cell receptor (beta chain) was sequenced during a study of cytomegalovirus exposure and HLA in healthy donors. The study ran its PCR with 60 Vbeta and 13 Jbeta primers. Only in-frame clones appear in the TCRdb table, and some are missing; sequencing was by immunoSEQ multiplex PCR. Of around 140,000 clones detected, around 90% appear once; the ten largest clones hold roughly 0.5%. The sample taken for sequencing was PBMCs. This TCR was sampled from a woman aged 40 to 49 in good health and CMV-seronegative.

CDR3 loop: CASTRGYSNQPQHF. CDR3 DNA sequence: TGTGCCAGCACCCGGGGGTATAGCAATCAGCCCCAGCATTTT. The chain links TRBV28 to TRBJ1-5, with D possibly matching TRBD1 (5 bases). Germline values: CDR1 MDHEN, CDR2 SYDVKM. V was pared by 7 bases and J by 0 bases, with 10 bases between. There are 14 residues in the CDR3.